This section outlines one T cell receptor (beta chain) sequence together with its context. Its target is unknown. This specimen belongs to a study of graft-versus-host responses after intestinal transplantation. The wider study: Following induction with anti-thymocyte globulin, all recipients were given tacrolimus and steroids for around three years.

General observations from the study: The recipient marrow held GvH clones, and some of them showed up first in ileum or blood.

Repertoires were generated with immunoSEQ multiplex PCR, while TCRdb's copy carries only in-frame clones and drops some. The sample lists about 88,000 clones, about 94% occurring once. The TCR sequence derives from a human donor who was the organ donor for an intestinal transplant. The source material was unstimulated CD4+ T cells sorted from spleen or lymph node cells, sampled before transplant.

The CDR3 nucleotides read TGCGCCAGCAGCTTGGTGGGGAGTAACACCGGGGAGCTGTTTTTT. Translated, it gives CASSLVGSNTGELFF. The chain has TRBV5-1 and TRBJ2-2, with D maybe TRBD2 (5 bases). The ends were cut back, 0 bases at V and 2 bases at J, with 8 bases in the middle. The length of the CDR3 is 15 residues. CDR1 and CDR2 (germline): SGHRS, YFSETQ.